This T cell receptor beta chain was sequenced for a study of cytomegalovirus exposure and HLA in healthy donors. Findings and caveats of the study: In an earlier analysis, about 87% or about 30%: the productive usage of most TCR beta V segments. Roughly uniform depth of sequencing across donors was assumed in presence/absence analyses. Apparent HLA restriction characterized most CMV-associated TCR beta chains in a later analysis.

This clone was detected a few times. Its antigen is not known. The germline gene is not matched at one end of the junction; a read error may be the cause. This CDR3 has 15 amino acids. CDR1 is MGHRA, CDR2 YSYEKL, per germline. In the PCR, 60 Vbeta and 13 Jbeta primers were used. Authors' methods: Later, tens of millions of unique TCR beta chains were counted in an analysis, and 10 million to 12 million of them were shared. Profiling relied on immunoSEQ multiplex PCR, and the TCRdb table lists in-frame clones only, not all of them. V and J calls and clone size are those listed in that table; D and trimming were worked out from the DNA. The sample contains about 150,000 clones, approximately 78% of which appear only once.

The specimen sequenced was PBMCs. The TCR comes from a man in his forties in good health and CMV-seropositive. The chain carries TRBV4-1 and TRBJ1-2; 7 bases map to TRBD1. CDR3 residues: CASSQGGQINYGYTF. The CDR3 coding sequence is TGTGCCAGCAGCCAAGGGGGACAGATTAACTATGGCTACACCTTC.